What follows are 19 T cell receptor beta chains derived from one specimen sequenced in a study of blood T cells in healthy people across ages. A J-beta primer mix and a sample-barcoded 5' primer were used in a second PCR of roughly 7 to 12 cycles. TCRdb reprocessed the 5' RACE reads via MiXCR and lists one record per CDR3 protein. Among almost 1 million distinct CDR3 sequences, 51% were seen once, and the ten largest hold 20% to 25%. The sequenced material came from blood. The receptors stem from a woman aged 55-70 years in good health.

This clonotype was counted ten times or more. The chain uses TRBV10-3 and TRBJ2-3, with TRBD1 matching over 9 bases. Germline V CDR1 and CDR2: ENHRY, SYGVKD. The V segment lost 0 bases and the J segment 2 bases; nucleotides outside the gene matches: 6. There are 17 residues in the CDR3. The CDR3: CAISESIGTGNTDTQYF. For the CDR3, the DNA is TGTGCCATCAGTGAGTCGATTGGGACAGGGAACACAGATACGCAGTATTTT.

The chain is built from TRBV7-9 and TRBJ2-5, with TRBD1 as a possible D gene (5 bases). CDR1 SEHNR and CDR2 FQNEAQ come from the germline V gene (reference sequence). V was clipped by 4 bases and J by 4 bases, with 16 bases between them. The CDR3 covers 15 residues. The CDR3 nucleotides read TGTGCCAGCAGCTCCCCAGGGATTTCCTTAGAGACCCAGTACTTC. Translated, it gives CASSSPGISLETQYF.

This chain uses TRBV6-2 or TRBV6-3 with TRBJ1-5, with a possible D match to TRBD1 (5 bases). This CDR3 spans 15 amino acids. V was cut by 4 bases and J by 5 bases, with 15 bases left in between. The germline V gene encodes CDR1 MNHEY and CDR2 SVGEGT. CDR3 sequence reads: CASSSGRGEHQPQHF. The CDR3 DNA sequence: TGTGCCAGCAGTTCTGGTAGGGGCGAGCATCAGCCCCAGCATTTT.

This clonotype was counted many times. CDR3 sequence: CASSLGGYAYEQYF. In DNA form, the CDR3 reads TGTGCCAGCAGCTTAGGCGGATATGCCTACGAGCAGTACTTC. V and J are TRBV7-2 and TRBJ2-7; D not resolved. V was pared by 1 base and J by 2 bases, with 9 bases between. Per the germline V gene, CDR1 is SGHTA and CDR2 is FQGNSA. The length of the CDR3 is 14 residues.

There are a few counts of this clonotype. This sequence joins TRBV29-1 and TRBJ2-3; perhaps TRBD2 as D (6 bases). V was trimmed by 6 bases and J by 0 bases, leaving 13 bases between them. Looked up from germline, CDR1 is SQVTM and CDR2 is ANQGSEA. The CDR3 totals 14 residues. The DNA of the CDR3 is TGCAGCGTCGTCCCGGGACTTAGCACAGATACGCAGTATTTT. Protein product: CSVVPGLSTDTQYF.

V gene TRBV18 combines with J gene TRBJ1-2; D gene uncertain. The V gene lost 2 bases and the J gene lost 4 bases, with 17 bases spanning the gap. The CDR3 length is 16 residues. Per the germline V gene, CDR1 is KGHSH and CDR2 is LQKENI. The DNA for the CDR3 is TGTGCCAGCTCACCAAAGGCCCCCGACGCCCTCTATGGCTACACCTTC. This sequence encodes CASSPKAPDALYGYTF.

This clonotype was counted only a few times. Here the CDR3 reads CASSYRTPDSTDTQYF. CDR3 DNA: TGTGCCAGCAGTTACAGGACTCCGGACAGCACAGATACGCAGTATTTT. The chain joins TRBV7-2 to TRBJ2-3; tentatively, D is TRBD1 or TRBD2 (5 bases each). Germline V gives CDR1 SGHTA, CDR2 FQGNSA. V was clipped by 6 bases and J by 0 bases, with 16 bases between them. CDR3 length: 16 amino acids.

A few counts support this clonotype. The chain joins TRBV7-2 to TRBJ2-7; D might be TRBD2 (6 bases). V was trimmed by 4 bases and J by 2 bases, leaving 18 bases between them. Germline loops: CDR1 SGHTA, CDR2 FQGNSA. The CDR3 contains 16 residues. The CDR3 here is CASSSTRAGGAYEQYF. In DNA form, the CDR3 reads TGTGCCAGCAGCTCCACGCGGGCGGGCGGGGCCTACGAGCAGTACTTC. The whole variable domain, remainder taken from reference TRBV7-2 and TRBJ2-7, is GAGVSQSPSNKVTEKGKDVELRCDPISGHTALYWYRQSLGQGLEFLIYFQGNSAPDKSGLPSDRFSAERTGGSVSTLTIQRTQQEDSAVYLCASSSTRAGGAYEQYFGPGTRLTVT.

The chain uses TRBV29-1 and TRBJ2-5; the D is unclear. The CDR3 extends over 13 amino acids. The germline gives CDR1 SQVTM, CDR2 ANQGSEA. The germline V and J ends were trimmed by 4 bases and 11 bases, with 20 bases remaining between them. In DNA form, the CDR3 reads TGCAGCGTTGCCACCCCTCGATTCTATGAGCAGTACTTC. It specifies CSVATPRFYEQYF.

This clonotype has just a few counts. The chain recombines TRBV20-1 with TRBJ2-3; 9 bases fit TRBD2. CDR3 length: 15 residues. V dropped 2 bases and J dropped 5; count of bases not matched to a gene: 8. The germline V gene encodes CDR1 DFQATT and CDR2 SNEGSKA (reference sequence). CDR3 sequence (DNA): TGCAGTGCTAGACCGACTAGCGGAGGTGGAGATACGCAGTATTTT. Its translation is CSARPTSGGGDTQYF.

The V and J genes are TRBV28 and TRBJ2-7; D possibly corresponds to TRBD1 (5 bases). The DNA matches TRBJ2-5 better at its end, which makes the J call doubtful. The germline V gene encodes CDR1 MDHEN and CDR2 SYDVKM. This CDR3 spans 14 amino acids. This CDR3 is CASRFLSLGQTQYF. DNA of the CDR3: TGTGCCAGCAGGTTCCTCTCCCTGGGGCAGACCCAGTACTTC.

The sample holds one count of this clonotype. The chain combines TRBV4-1 with TRBJ2-7, with 8 positions matching TRBD1. This CDR3 region has 19 residues. Germline CDR1 reads MGHRA; CDR2 reads YSYEKL. With V trimmed by 2 bases and J by 1 base, 16 bases remained unmatched. The CDR3 protein is CASSQRGTGQFDRSYEQYF. The CDR3 nucleotides read TGCGCCAGCAGCCAAAGGGGGACAGGTCAATTCGACAGGTCCTACGAGCAGTACTTC.

There are a few counts of this clonotype. The chain uses TRBV20-1 and TRBJ1-5; unclear D gene. There are 13 residues in the CDR3. In germline, CDR1 is DFQATT, CDR2 SNEGSKA (reference sequence). V was shortened by 6 bases and J by 0 bases, with 9 bases between the two germline ends. As DNA, the CDR3 is TGCAGTGCAACGACAAATAGCAATCAGCCCCAGCATTTT. Translating gives CSATTNSNQPQHF.

The rearrangement links TRBV7-8 to TRBJ2-1, with a tentative D call TRBD2 (6 bases). V lost 1 base and J 2 bases, leaving 9 bases between the germline ends. Germline V gene data show CDR1 as SGHVS and CDR2 as FQNEAQ. This CDR3 has 15 amino acids. Here the CDR3 reads CASSLEVAAYNEQFF. CDR3 DNA sequence: TGTGCCAGCAGCTTAGAGGTAGCGGCCTACAATGAGCAGTTCTTC.

This clonotype was observed a few times. This chain joins TRBV5-1 and TRBJ2-1; the match to TRBD2 covers 8 bases. CDR1 and CDR2 (germline): SGHRS, YFSETQ. With V trimmed by 6 bases and J by 0 bases, 2 bases remained unmatched. The CDR3 has 14 amino acids. The CDR3 is CASKREISYNEQFF. Here the CDR3 DNA reads TGCGCCAGCAAGCGGGAGATCTCCTACAATGAGCAGTTCTTC.

About this clonotype itself: Since no conserved phenylalanine or tryptophan closes the CDR3, a read error is the likely cause. The chain carries TRBV12-5 and TRBJ1-1; 8 nucleotides match TRBD1. Germline values: CDR1 LGHNT, CDR2 FRNRAP. V was clipped by 3 bases and J by 1 base; unmatched bases: 4. The CDR3 totals 15 residues. CDR3 bases: TGTGCTAGTGGTTTCCAACAGGGGGGGAACACTGAAGCTTTCTAT. Translation: CASGFQQGGNTEAFY.

This chain uses TRBV12-3 or TRBV12-4 with TRBJ2-4; 7 bases align to TRBD1. The J call may be wrong; the DNA end is better matched by TRBJ2-5. The CDR3 is 16 residues long. The CDR3 protein is CASSVRQGLGGETQYF. CDR3 in DNA: TGTGCCAGCAGTGTACGACAGGGCTTAGGAGGAGAGACCCAGTACTTC.

This clonotype was seen repeatedly, ten times or more. The chain couples TRBV29-1 to TRBJ2-3; D remains ambiguous. CDR3 length equals 13 residues. Germline V gene lookup returns CDR1 SQVTM and CDR2 ANQGSEA. Trimming cost V 7 bases and J 2 bases, with 13 bases left between them. The CDR3 coding sequence is TGCAGCGAGTTTCGTCCGGACACAGATACGCAGTATTTT. It specifies CSEFRPDTDTQYF.

The chain has TRBV10-3 and TRBJ2-7; 13 nucleotides line up with TRBD2. The junction had 13 bases not matched to a gene; V was cut back by 6 bases and J by 5 bases. CDR1 and CDR2 (germline): ENHRY, SYGVKD. The CDR3 has 17 amino acids. The CDR3 sequence is CAISFRTSGRGGHEQYF. CDR3 DNA sequence: TGTGCCATCAGCTTCCGGACTAGCGGGAGAGGGGGGCACGAGCAGTACTTC.